The 15 T cell receptor beta chains listed next were all sequenced from one sample in a study of blood T cell repertoires in COVID-19. Generated by immunoSEQ multiplex PCR, the TCRdb table keeps only in-frame clones and is missing some. The table records tens of thousands of clones, 84% of them present only once. The sequenced sample was peripheral blood. Receptors were obtained from a human donor in a cohort sampled during active COVID-19.

The J gene is TRBJ1-5, the V gene TRBV11-2; tentatively, D is TRBD1 (6 bases). CDR1 is SGHAT, CDR2 FQNNGV, per germline. The CDR3 sequence is 16 residues long. V was shortened by 4 bases and J by 0 bases, with 13 bases between the two germline ends. In nucleotides, the CDR3 is TGTGCCAGCAGCTCAGGGGCACCAAATAGCAATCAGCCCCAGCATTTT. Its protein is CASSSGAPNSNQPQHF.

This clone turned up a few times. The chain uses TRBV7-8 and TRBJ1-1; a possible D gene is TRBD1 (5 bases). CDR1 is SGHVS and CDR2 is FQNEAQ in the germline V gene. The CDR3 length is 16 residues. V lost 5 bases, J lost 4 bases, and 20 bases lay in between. CDR3 nucleotides: TGTGCCAGCAGCCAAGGGGTCCCAGGACGAGGCACTGAAGCTTTCTTT. Protein product: CASSQGVPGRGTEAFF.

This clone has just one count. This chain joins TRBV27 and TRBJ2-1; no definite D call. This CDR3 is 15 amino acids long. The V end lost 0 bases, the J end lost 9 bases, and 15 bases lay between the germline ends. Germline-derived CDR1 and CDR2 are MNHEY and SMNVEV (reference sequence). The CDR3 DNA is TGTGCCAGCAGTTTATCGTCCGCCAGTCCGCTTGAGCAGTTCTTC. The encoded protein is CASSLSSASPLEQFF.

This clone has only one observation. The J gene is TRBJ1-5, the V gene TRBV2; no clear D. CDR1 and CDR2 (germline): SNHLY, FYNNEI. V was trimmed by 2 bases and J by 6 bases, leaving 14 bases between them. This CDR3 is 15 amino acids long. CDR3 DNA: TGTGCCAGCAGTGAAAGGGCCTCGGGGATTCAGCCCCAGCATTTT. It yields the protein CASSERASGIQPQHF.

This sequence joins TRBV27 and TRBJ2-7; D possibly corresponds to TRBD2 (5 bases). Germline V gene data show CDR1 as MNHEY and CDR2 as SMNVEV (reference sequence). Trimming took off 6 bases at V and 3 bases at J, with 15 bases between the two ends. This CDR3 comprises 14 residues. CDR3 residues: CASSPRVPYYEQYF. CDR3 nucleotide sequence: TGTGCCAGCAGCCCGAGGGTCCCCTACTACGAGCAGTACTTC.

The J gene is TRBJ1-4, the V gene TRBV25-1, with a possible D match to TRBD1 (6 bases). The CDR3 loop spans 15 amino acids. Germline V lookup: CDR1 MGHDK, CDR2 SYGVNS. V lost 3 bases and J lost 8, with 16 bases in between. In DNA, the CDR3 is TGTGCCAGCAGTGATACAGGGCACCTAAGGGAAAAACTGTTTTTT. As protein: CASSDTGHLREKLFF.

The rearrangement uses TRBV5-1 and TRBJ1-5; 8 bases align to TRBD1. In germline, CDR1 is SGHRS, CDR2 YFSETQ. The CDR3 runs to 15 residues. Trimming at V came to 4 bases and at J to 5 bases, leaving 8 bases not matched to a gene. CDR3 protein: CASSPGQGLDQPQHF. The CDR3 bases are TGCGCCAGCAGCCCTGGACAGGGCTTAGATCAGCCCCAGCATTTT.

V usage is TRBV7-2 and J usage is TRBJ2-1, with D unresolved. CDR3 size: 14 residues. V gave up 2 bases and J gave up 8 bases, with 13 bases separating them. Germline lookup yields CDR1 SGHTA and CDR2 FQGNSA. The CDR3 DNA is TGTGCCAGCAGCTTATCTCACGACAACCATGAGCAGTTCTTC. The encoded protein is CASSLSHDNHEQFF. The full variable domain, in which reference TRBV7-2 and TRBJ2-1 provide the parts outside the CDR3, is GAGVSQSPSNKVTEKGKDVELRCDPISGHTALYWYRQSLGQGLEFLIYFQGNSAPDKSGLPSDRFSAERTGGSVSTLTIQRTQQEDSAVYLCASSLSHDNHEQFFGPGTRLTVL.

This clone was counted only a few times. The gene calls are TRBV9 and TRBJ2-7; D ambiguous. Trimming pared 3 bases from V and 7 bases from J, leaving 14 bases between. Germline values: CDR1 SGDLS, CDR2 YYNGEE. The CDR3 extends over 13 amino acids. This CDR3 is CASSGSPTTEQYF. The CDR3 coding sequence is TGTGCCAGCAGCGGATCGCCCACGACAGAGCAGTACTTC.

This rearrangement joins TRBV7-2 to TRBJ1-5, with D hard to call. The CDR3 is made up of 13 amino acids. Trimming cost V 8 bases and J 6 bases, with 14 bases left between them. Germline CDR1 and CDR2: SGHTA and FQGNSA. DNA for the CDR3: TGTGCCAGCCCGTCCCAGACGGGTCAGCCCCAGCATTTT. Translating it yields CASPSQTGQPQHF.

The chain is built from TRBV2 and TRBJ2-2, with 8 bases matching TRBD1. CDR3 size: 13 residues. J gave up 8 bases and V 6 bases, and 5 bases lay outside the gene matches. From germline, CDR1 is SNHLY and CDR2 FYNNEI. CDR3 sequence reads: CASRGQVMGELFF. CDR3 in DNA: TGTGCCAGCAGGGGACAGGTGATGGGGGAGCTGTTTTTT.

V gene TRBV10-3 combines with J gene TRBJ2-1, with 9 bases identical to TRBD1. V trimming: 6 bases; J trimming: 9 bases; junction bases outside the gene matches: 9. The CDR3 runs to 14 residues. Germline-derived CDR1 and CDR2 are ENHRY and SYGVKD. The CDR3: CAISSGTGSGEQFF. The DNA of the CDR3 is TGTGCCATCAGCTCCGGGACAGGGTCGGGTGAGCAGTTCTTC.

V and J are TRBV4-1 and TRBJ2-5, with 10 bases matching TRBD2. Germline CDR1 reads MGHRA; CDR2 reads YSYEKL. CDR3 length: 20 amino acids. V was clipped by 1 base and J by 5 bases; unmatched bases: 19. CDR3 amino acids: CASSQVAQGLAGALRETQYF. The CDR3 bases are TGCGCCAGCAGCCAAGTCGCTCAGGGGCTAGCGGGGGCCCTCCGGGAGACCCAGTACTTC.

This sequence joins TRBV24-1 and TRBJ2-2, with D perhaps TRBD1 (5 bases). Germline CDR1 reads KGHDR; CDR2 reads SFDVKD. The CDR3 is 15 residues long. V lost 1 base and J 7 bases, leaving 12 bases between the germline ends. The CDR3 DNA follows: TGTGCCACCAGTGATTTAGGTCAGGGCCACGGGGAGCTGTTTTTT. Protein product: CATSDLGQGHGELFF.

The chain joins TRBV2 to TRBJ1-4; 8 nucleotides match TRBD1. Germline V gene data show CDR1 as SNHLY and CDR2 as FYNNEI. The CDR3 is 14 residues long. Trimming cost V 6 bases and J 5 bases; bases outside gene matches: 5. The CDR3 is CASSGQGRNEKLFF. The CDR3 DNA follows: TGTGCCAGCAGCGGACAGGGACGGAATGAAAAACTGTTTTTT.